Shown below are 18 T cell receptor beta chains from a single sample sequenced in a study of T cells in Graves' hyperthyroidism and ophthalmopathy. Amplification of TCR beta CDR3 regions used RNA as the template. Primed by the HTBI set, a first-round RT-PCR was run on the TCR CDR3. TCRdb re-called the multiplex PCR reads with MiXCR, one entry per CDR3 protein. Among fewer than 750,000 distinct CDR3 sequences, about 14% were seen once, and the ten largest hold around 12%. Specimen: blood. Receptors were obtained from a woman aged 45-65 years with Graves' ophthalmopathy.

On this clonotype: One base away lies a much larger clone, so this may be a sequencing read error. J is TRBJ2-3 and V is TRBV6-5, with D unclear. The CDR3 length is 14 residues. Germline CDR1 is MNHEY and CDR2 is SVGAGI. Trimming shortened V by 2 bases and J by 5 bases, and 11 bases separated the two germline ends. The CDR3 protein is CASSYGSALDTQYF. DNA of the CDR3: TGTGCCAGCAGTTACGGGTCCGCCCTAGATACGCAGTATTTT.

This clonotype came up many times. The DNA of the CDR3 is TGTGCCAGCAAACTAGAGACTGGGGCCAACGTCCTGACTTTC. This sequence encodes CASKLETGANVLTF. The genes are TRBV2 and TRBJ2-6; TRBD2 is a possible D gene (5 bases). The CDR3 totals 14 residues. Trimming took 7 bases from V and 2 from J, leaving 9 bases between them. Germline CDR1 is SNHLY and CDR2 is FYNNEI.

This clonotype occurred many times. V usage is TRBV20-1 and J usage is TRBJ2-7; D gene ambiguous. The V gene's germline CDR1 is DFQATT and CDR2 SNEGSKA (reference sequence). This CDR3 is built from 11 residues. V was pared by 6 bases and J by 3 bases, with 9 bases between. CDR3 amino acids: CSAAQNYEQYF. As DNA, the CDR3 is TGCAGTGCCGCCCAAAACTACGAGCAGTACTTC.

This clonotype was counted between two and nine times. V is TRBV27 and J is TRBJ2-1; D perhaps matches TRBD2 (5 bases). Per germline, CDR1 MNHEY and CDR2 SMNVEV (reference sequence). V dropped 1 base and J dropped 9 bases, with 13 bases sitting between them. CDR3 length: 14 amino acids. The CDR3 region is CASSLWASRGEQFF. Here the CDR3 DNA reads TGTGCCAGCAGTTTATGGGCCAGTCGGGGTGAGCAGTTCTTC.

This clonotype occurred many times. The chain couples TRBV5-1 to TRBJ2-1, with TRBD2 identical over 7 bases. The trim removed 0 bases at V and 5 bases at J, leaving 5 bases unmatched. Germline V gives CDR1 SGHRS, CDR2 YFSETQ. The CDR3 length is 15 residues. The CDR3 DNA follows: TGCGCCAGCAGCTTGGGGGGGGGAGTGAACAATGAGCAGTTCTTC. It specifies CASSLGGGVNNEQFF. The full variable domain, its missing parts supplied by reference TRBV5-1 and TRBJ2-1, is KAGVTQTPRYLIKTRGQQVTLSCSPISGHRSVSWYQQTPGQGLQFLFEYFSETQRNKGNFPGRFSGRQFSNSRSEMNVSTLELGDSALYLCASSLGGGVNNEQFFGPGTRLTVL.

The chain recombines TRBV4-1 with TRBJ2-7; 12 bases are shared with TRBD2. The CDR3 is 17 amino acids. The V gene's germline CDR1 is MGHRA and CDR2 YSYEKL. The junction had 5 bases not matched to a gene; V was cut back by 0 bases and J by 2 bases. CDR3 DNA: TGCGCCAGCAGCCAAGATCGGGCTAGCGGGAGGGCCTACGAGCAGTACTTC. Amino acid sequence: CASSQDRASGRAYEQYF.

V is TRBV30 and J is TRBJ2-3; weak D call: TRBD2 (6 bases). Trimming pared 0 bases from V and 2 bases from J, leaving 12 bases between. CDR3 length: 15 residues. Per germline, CDR1 GTSNPN and CDR2 SVGIG (reference sequence). CDR3 DNA: TGTGCCTGGAGTGTCCCGGGACTTCTCACAGATACGCAGTATTTT. The encoded protein is CAWSVPGLLTDTQYF.

This clonotype was observed many times. The chain joins TRBV18 to TRBJ2-7; D is perhaps TRBD2 (6 bases). Germline values: CDR1 KGHSH, CDR2 LQKENI. Trimming left V 2 bases short and J 1 base short, with 15 bases between. This CDR3 contains 16 residues. CDR3 nucleotide sequence: TGTGCCAGCTCACCAATGGGCCGGGGGTTGTCCTACGAGCAGTACTTC. This gives the protein CASSPMGRGLSYEQYF.

V usage is TRBV29-1 and J usage is TRBJ2-3; D remains ambiguous. This CDR3 has 16 residues. Germline CDR1 and CDR2: SQVTM and ANQGSEA. V was shortened by 6 bases and J by 2 bases, with 21 bases between the two germline ends. The CDR3 DNA follows: TGCAGCGTCGTCGGGTACGGAAATATCGACACAGATACGCAGTATTTT. Translated, it gives CSVVGYGNIDTDTQYF.

This clonotype was observed a handful of times. The chain links TRBV28 to TRBJ1-4, with D possibly matching TRBD1 (5 bases). Germline V lookup: CDR1 MDHEN, CDR2 SYDVKM. The CDR3 is 12 residues long. V lost 4 bases, J lost 6 bases, and 6 bases lay in between. CDR3: CASSSGDEKLFF. The CDR3 DNA is TGTGCCAGCAGTTCGGGGGATGAAAAACTGTTTTTT.

At least ten counts were recorded for this clonotype. The rearrangement uses TRBV27 and TRBJ2-3, with 8 bases fitting TRBD2. CDR3 length: 15 residues. The germline V gene has CDR1 MNHEY and CDR2 SMNVEV (reference sequence). With 6 bases clipped from V and 3 bases from J, the junction kept 8 bases outside the gene matches. The CDR3 region has the DNA TGTGCCAGCAGAATCCCTAGCGGGCCGACAGATACGCAGTATTTT. Translation: CASRIPSGPTDTQYF.

The rearrangement links TRBV30 to TRBJ1-1, with TRBD1 matching over 9 bases. The CDR3 has 16 residues. Germline V gene data show CDR1 as GTSNPN and CDR2 as SVGIG (reference sequence). J lost 5 bases, V lost 8 bases, and 18 bases had no gene match. The CDR3 nucleotides are TGTGCCCGGAAATCGACAGGGGGGCTGAGGCGGACTGAAGCTTTCTTT. It is translated as CARKSTGGLRRTEAFF.

In this sample, this clonotype turned up many times. J is TRBJ2-1 and V is TRBV20-1, with 10 bases identical to TRBD2. Germline loops: CDR1 DFQATT, CDR2 SNEGSKA (reference sequence). This CDR3 contains 13 residues. With 8 bases clipped from V and 6 bases from J, the junction kept 7 bases outside the gene matches. CDR3 protein: CSPTSGKVNEQFF. CDR3 coding DNA: TGCAGTCCTACTAGCGGGAAAGTCAATGAGCAGTTCTTC.

This clonotype was counted ten times or more. The V call is TRBV5-1, the J call TRBJ2-7; 7 nucleotides align to TRBD1. Germline lookup yields CDR1 SGHRS and CDR2 YFSETQ. V was clipped by 0 bases and J by 4 bases; unmatched bases: 4. The CDR3 is made up of 14 amino acids. The CDR3, as DNA: TGCGCCAGCAGCTTGGCCGGGACAGAGTACGAGCAGTACTTC. Its translation is CASSLAGTEYEQYF.

This clonotype has a count of ten or more. The V call is TRBV24-1, the J call TRBJ2-1; a weak D match, TRBD2 (6 bases). CDR3 length: 18 amino acids. With 3 bases removed from V and 0 bases from J, the gap between germline ends came to 17 bases. The germline V gene has CDR1 KGHDR and CDR2 SFDVKD. CDR3 in amino acids: CATSDPPGGVSSYNEQFF. CDR3 sequence (DNA): TGTGCCACCAGTGATCCCCCGGGCGGGGTGAGCTCCTACAATGAGCAGTTCTTC.

With regard to this clonotype: Given the absence of the conserved phenylalanine or tryptophan at the CDR3 end, a read error is likely. The V call is TRBV27, the J call TRBJ2-1; maybe TRBD2 (7 bases). CDR1 is MNHEY and CDR2 is SMNVEV in the germline V gene (reference sequence). The CDR3 spans 15 residues. Trimming took off 5 bases at V and 0 bases at J, with 11 bases between the two ends. The CDR3 region is CASSEGGSSYNEQFL. In DNA, the CDR3 is TGTGCCAGCAGTGAGGGGGGGAGCTCCTACAATGAGCAGTTCCTC.

The J gene is TRBJ1-5, the V gene TRBV19, with 7 bases matching TRBD1. This CDR3 contains 14 residues. The V segment lost 2 bases and the J segment 5 bases; nucleotides outside the gene matches: 3. Germline CDR1 is LNHDA and CDR2 is SQIVND (reference sequence). For the CDR3, the DNA is TGTGCCAGTAGTATATGGGGACAGCATCAGCCCCAGCATTTT. It specifies CASSIWGQHQPQHF.

The sample holds a few counts of this clonotype. The rearrangement links TRBV4-2 to TRBJ1-2; D gene ambiguous. V was cut by 0 bases and J by 8 bases, with 16 bases left in between. Per the germline V gene, CDR1 is LGHNA and CDR2 is YNFKEQ. The CDR3 is made up of 15 amino acids. This CDR3 reads CASSQDPHGSGGYTF. CDR3 nucleotide sequence: TGTGCCAGCAGCCAAGACCCTCACGGGTCGGGGGGCTACACCTTC.